This T cell receptor (beta chain) originates from a study of regulatory T cells in long-lasting Graves disease. Background on the study: Graves' patients with a new diagnosis had received antithyroid drugs under 3 months. Study results and caveats: Preferential use of TRBV28, TRBJ1-2 and TRBJ2-5 was seen in persistent disease.

This CDR3 has 13 amino acids. The ends were cut back, 1 base at V and 8 bases at J, with 14 bases in the middle. Germline V gives CDR1 SQVTM, CDR2 ANQGSEA. This clonotype has ten or more counts. What it binds is unknown. Time point specified: newly diagnosed GD, antithyroid drugs for less than 3 months. RNA extracted from PBMCs served as the sequencing template. iRepertoire HTBI primers and Arm-PCR of CDR3 regions built TCR beta libraries. TCRdb re-called the multiplex PCR reads with MiXCR, one entry per CDR3 protein. The sample shows about 420,000 distinct CDR3 sequences, about a sixth of them seen only once. In addition, the sample was reused for a study of T cells in Graves' hyperthyroidism and ophthalmopathy.

J is TRBJ1-2 and V is TRBV29-1; D is uncertain. The starting material was peripheral blood mononuclear cells (PBMCs), obtained at new diagnosis, from a patient treated with antithyroid drugs. This TCR derives from a woman younger than 35 with Graves disease. CDR3 DNA: TGCAGCGTTGAAGGTGGGCAGGTGGAAGGCTACACCTTC. Amino acids: CSVEGGQVEGYTF.